The TCR beta chain described here comes from a study of breast tumors, draining lymph nodes, adjacent tissues. Comment on this clonotype: What it binds is unknown. A read error may be the cause here, since a much bigger clone is one base away.

MiXCR, applied by TCRdb to the multiplex PCR reads, yields one record per CDR3 protein. Of roughly 130,000 distinct CDR3 sequences in the sample, 15% to 20% were seen once. Whole-study findings and limits: Compared with basal-like, luminal-like tumors shared significantly more repertoire with nontumor tissue. Data only fit, rather than demonstrated, lymph node origin of most tumor T cells. Findings are consistent with lymph node origin and intratumoral expansion of most tumor T cells.

The CDR3 has 13 residues. The lymph nodes were axillary draining lymph nodes from breast cancer patients. This clonotype was sampled from a female donor with breast cancer. Some clones in this sample may be carry-over from other donors' samples. Sequenced material: axillary lymph node tissue. V is TRBV12-3 or TRBV12-4 and J is TRBJ1-5, with 9 bases identical to TRBD1. As DNA, the CDR3 is TGTGCCGGCAGAGACAGGGGGAATCAGCCCCAGCATTTT. Amino acids: CAGRDRGNQPQHF.